The clone carrying this TCR beta chain showed up just once. Its antigen is not known. Clones were sequenced by immunoSEQ multiplex PCR, and TCRdb holds only the in-frame ones, with some missing. The table shows over 8,500 clones, with approximately 61% occurring only once. The entry originates in a study of neoadjuvant anti-PD-1 for oral cavity cancer. About the research overall: Patients mostly received three to four biweekly nivolumab doses at 3 mg/kg before surgery. Broader study findings: Treg/Th17 ratio rose with pretreatment blood and fell with post-treatment tumor TCRbeta clonality.

Cohort: HPV-negative, locally advanced oral cavity squamous cell carcinoma patients. The V end was cut by 7 bases, the J end by 3 bases, with 19 bases between. CDR1 is SGHNT and CDR2 is YENEEA in the germline V gene. CDR3 length equals 15 residues. The gene calls are TRBV11-3 and TRBJ2-7; possibly TRBD1 for D (5 bases). The sequence came from a person aged 35-80 years with oral cavity squamous cell carcinoma. This specimen consisted of tumor tissue, obtained before nivolumab (anti-PD-1) treatment. The CDR3 DNA follows: TGTGCCAGCACCGACCCAAGGGGCGTGGGCTACGAGCAGTACTTC. This sequence encodes CASTDPRGVGYEQYF. Looking up the rest from reference TRBV11-3 and TRBJ2-7 gives the full variable domain: EAGVVQSPRYKIIEKKQPVAFWCNPISGHNTLYWYLQNLGQGPELLIRYENEEAVDDSQLPKDRFSAERLKGVDSTLKIQPAELGDSAVYLCASTDPRGVGYEQYFGPGTRLTVT.